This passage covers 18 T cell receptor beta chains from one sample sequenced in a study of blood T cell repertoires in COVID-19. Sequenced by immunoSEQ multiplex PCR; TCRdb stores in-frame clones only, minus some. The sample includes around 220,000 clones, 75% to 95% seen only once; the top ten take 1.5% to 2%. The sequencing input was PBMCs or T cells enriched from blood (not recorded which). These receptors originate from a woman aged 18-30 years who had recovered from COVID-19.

In nucleotides, the CDR3 is TGTGCCACCCTTCCGGGACAGGGACACGAGCAGTACTTC. It encodes CATLPGQGHEQYF. The J gene is TRBJ2-7, the V gene TRBV28; 9 bases line up with TRBD1. CDR1 is MDHEN and CDR2 is SYDVKM in the germline V gene. This CDR3 is 13 amino acids long. The ends lost 10 bases at V and 5 bases at J; junction bases unmatched: 9.

The CDR3 protein is CASSLLGGRGLHF. The CDR3 DNA sequence: TGTGCCAGCAGTTTATTGGGGGGGAGGGGTCTGCATTTT. This chain links TRBV12-3 or TRBV12-4 with TRBJ1-5, with a weak D call TRBD1 (5 bases). The CDR3 consists of 13 residues. The V end was cut by 2 bases, the J end by 15 bases, with 17 bases between.

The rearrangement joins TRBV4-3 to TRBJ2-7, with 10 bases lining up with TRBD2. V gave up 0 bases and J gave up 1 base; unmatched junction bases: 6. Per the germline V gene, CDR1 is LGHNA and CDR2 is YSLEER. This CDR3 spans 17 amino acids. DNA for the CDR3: TGCGCCAGCAGCCAAGACATAGCGGGGGGTCTTTCCTACGAGCAGTACTTC. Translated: CASSQDIAGGLSYEQYF.

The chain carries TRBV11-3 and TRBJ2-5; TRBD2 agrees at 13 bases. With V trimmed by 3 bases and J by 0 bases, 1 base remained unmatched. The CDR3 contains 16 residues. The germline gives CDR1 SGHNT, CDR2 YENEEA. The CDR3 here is CASSLTSGGYQETQYF. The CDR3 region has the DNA TGTGCCAGCAGCTTGACTAGCGGGGGGTACCAAGAGACCCAGTACTTC.

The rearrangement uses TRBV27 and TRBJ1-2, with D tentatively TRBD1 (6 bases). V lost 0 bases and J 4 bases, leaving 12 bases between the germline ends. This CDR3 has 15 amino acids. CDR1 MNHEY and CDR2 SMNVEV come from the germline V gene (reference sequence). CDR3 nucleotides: TGTGCCAGCAGTTTATCGCCGACAGGATTCTATGGCTACACCTTC. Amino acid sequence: CASSLSPTGFYGYTF.

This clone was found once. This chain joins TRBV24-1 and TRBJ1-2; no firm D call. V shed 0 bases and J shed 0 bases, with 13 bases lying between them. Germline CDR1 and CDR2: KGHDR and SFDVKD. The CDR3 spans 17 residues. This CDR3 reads CATSDLPRLSANYGYTF. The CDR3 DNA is TGTGCCACCAGTGATTTGCCTCGACTCTCCGCTAACTATGGCTACACCTTC.

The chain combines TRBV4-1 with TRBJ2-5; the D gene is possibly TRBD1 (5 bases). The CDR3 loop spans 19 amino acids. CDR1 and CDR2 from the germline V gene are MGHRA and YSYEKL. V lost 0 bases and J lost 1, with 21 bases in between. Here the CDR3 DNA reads TGCGCCAGCAGCCAAGACGGGCGAGTTCAGGGCTGGGTCCAAGAGACCCAGTACTTC. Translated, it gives CASSQDGRVQGWVQETQYF.

The CDR3 region is CASSAAGTALGTEAFF. Here the CDR3 DNA reads TGCGCCAGCAGCGCGGCAGGGACAGCTCTAGGTACTGAAGCTTTCTTT. The chain joins TRBV5-1 to TRBJ1-1, with TRBD1 matching over 7 bases. The CDR3 contains 16 residues. J gave up 5 bases and V 4 bases, and 14 bases lay outside the gene matches. Germline CDR1 is SGHRS and CDR2 is YFSETQ.

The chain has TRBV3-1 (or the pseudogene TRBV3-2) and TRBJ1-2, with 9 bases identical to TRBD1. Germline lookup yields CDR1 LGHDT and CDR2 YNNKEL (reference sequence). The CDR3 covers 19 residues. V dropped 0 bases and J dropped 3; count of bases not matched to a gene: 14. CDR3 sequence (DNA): TGTGCCAGCAGCCAAGATCGTGGAATTTGGACAGGGGCCCACTATGGCTACACCTTC. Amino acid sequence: CASSQDRGIWTGAHYGYTF.

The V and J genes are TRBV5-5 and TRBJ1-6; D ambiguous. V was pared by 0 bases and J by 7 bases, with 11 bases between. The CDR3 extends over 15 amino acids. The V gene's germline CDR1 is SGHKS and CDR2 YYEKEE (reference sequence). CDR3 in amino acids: CASSLGRVVNSPLHF. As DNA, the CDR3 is TGTGCCAGCAGCTTGGGTCGGGTAGTGAATTCACCCCTCCACTTT. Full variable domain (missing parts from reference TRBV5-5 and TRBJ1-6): DAGVTQSPTHLIKTRGQQVTLRCSPISGHKSVSWYQQVLGQGPQFIFQYYEKEERGRGNFPDRFSARQFPNYSSELNVNALLLGDSALYLCASSLGRVVNSPLHFGNGTRLTVT.

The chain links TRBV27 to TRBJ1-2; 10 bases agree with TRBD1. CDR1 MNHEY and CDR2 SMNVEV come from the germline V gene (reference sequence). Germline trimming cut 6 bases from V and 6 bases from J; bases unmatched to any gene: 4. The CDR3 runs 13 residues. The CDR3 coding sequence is TGTGCCAGCAGGCGTGGACAGGGGGATGGCTACACCTTC. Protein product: CASRRGQGDGYTF.

CDR3 protein: CASSVRVDQPQHF. The CDR3 coding sequence is TGTGCCAGCAGCGTCAGGGTAGATCAGCCCCAGCATTTT. The chain recombines TRBV7-6 with TRBJ1-5; TRBD1 is a possible D gene (5 bases). CDR1 and CDR2 from the germline V gene are SGHVS and FNYEAQ. Between the trimmed V and J ends, which lost 5 bases and 5 bases, there was a span of 10 bases. This CDR3 has 13 residues.

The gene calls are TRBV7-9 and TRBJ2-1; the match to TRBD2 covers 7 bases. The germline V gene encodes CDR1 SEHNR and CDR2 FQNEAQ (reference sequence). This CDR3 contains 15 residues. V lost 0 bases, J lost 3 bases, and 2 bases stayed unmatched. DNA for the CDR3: TGTGCCAGCAGCTTAGCTGGGACTATCTACAATGAGCAGTTCTTC. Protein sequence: CASSLAGTIYNEQFF. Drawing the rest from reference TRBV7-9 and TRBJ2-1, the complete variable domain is DTGVSQNPRHKITKRGQNVTFRCDPISEHNRLYWYRQTLGQGPEFLTYFQNEAQLEKSRLLSDRFSAERPKGSFSTLEIQRTEQGDSAMYLCASSLAGTIYNEQFFGPGTRLTVL.

The CDR3 DNA reads TGTGCCAGCAGCCAAGATGCCCACAGCTCCTACAATGAGCAGTTCTTC. Its protein product is CASSQDAHSSYNEQFF. The chain carries TRBV4-2 and TRBJ2-1; no reliable D call. Between the trimmed V and J ends, which lost 0 bases and 0 bases, there was a span of 9 bases. CDR3 size: 16 residues. Germline V gene lookup returns CDR1 LGHNA and CDR2 YNFKEQ.

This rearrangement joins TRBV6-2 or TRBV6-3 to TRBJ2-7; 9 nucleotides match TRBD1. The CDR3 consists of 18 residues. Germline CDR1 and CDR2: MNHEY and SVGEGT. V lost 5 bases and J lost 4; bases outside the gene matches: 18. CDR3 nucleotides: TGTGCCAGCAGTCGTGGACAGGGGATGAATGTAGGGGAGTACGAGCAGTACTTC. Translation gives CASSRGQGMNVGEYEQYF.

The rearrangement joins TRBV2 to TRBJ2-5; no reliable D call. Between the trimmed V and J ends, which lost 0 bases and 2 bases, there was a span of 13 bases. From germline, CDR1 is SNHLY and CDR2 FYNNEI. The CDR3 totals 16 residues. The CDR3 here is CASSEALRQPQETQYF. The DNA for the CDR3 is TGTGCCAGCAGTGAAGCGCTTCGACAACCTCAAGAGACCCAGTACTTC.

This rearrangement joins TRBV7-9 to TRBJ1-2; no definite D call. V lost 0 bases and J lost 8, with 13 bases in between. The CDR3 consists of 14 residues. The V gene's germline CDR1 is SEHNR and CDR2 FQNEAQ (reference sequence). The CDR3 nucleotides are TGTGCCAGCAGCTTAGCGGAGTGGAAACGGGGCTACACCTTC. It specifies CASSLAEWKRGYTF.

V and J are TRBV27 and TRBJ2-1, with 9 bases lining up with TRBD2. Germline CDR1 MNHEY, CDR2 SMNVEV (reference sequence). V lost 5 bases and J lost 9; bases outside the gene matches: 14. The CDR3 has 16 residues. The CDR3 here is CASSMLPSGRSGEQFF. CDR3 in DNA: TGTGCCAGCAGTATGCTGCCGAGCGGGAGGTCAGGTGAGCAGTTCTTC.